These 32 T cell receptor beta chains share one sample of origin, sequenced in a study of T cell clonotyping in hematopoietic cell transplantation. Generated by immunoSEQ multiplex PCR, the TCRdb table keeps only in-frame clones and is missing some. The sample has 6,000 to 9,000 clones, more than 70% seen once. The sequences come from PBMCs, collected 100 days after allogeneic stem cell transplant. The receptors here all came from a male patient aged 18 to 35 who had an allogeneic stem cell transplant from a related donor, so the T cells may come from the graft donor. Some clones in this sample may be carry-over from other donors' samples.

This clone was detected only a few times. This chain uses TRBV6-5 with TRBJ2-1; D is unclear. This CDR3 is built from 12 residues. Germline values: CDR1 MNHEY, CDR2 SVGAGI. The V end was cut by 2 bases, the J end by 6 bases, with 5 bases between. The CDR3, as DNA: TGTGCCAGCAGTTACGGGCTCAATGAGCAGTTCTTC. It yields the protein CASSYGLNEQFF.

The DNA of the CDR3 is TGTGCCAGCAGCCCCCGTTCGGGAGAAACCAATGAGCAGTTCTTC. It is translated as CASSPRSGETNEQFF. The rearrangement joins TRBV7-6 to TRBJ2-1, with D tentatively TRBD2 (6 bases). The CDR3 has 15 residues. The germline V and J ends were trimmed by 5 bases and 6 bases, with 17 bases remaining between them. CDR1 is SGHVS and CDR2 is FNYEAQ in the germline V gene. Looking up the rest from reference TRBV7-6 and TRBJ2-1 gives the full variable domain: GAGVSQSPRYKVTKRGQDVALRCDPISGHVSLYWYRQALGQGPEFLTYFNYEAQQDKSGLPNDRFSAERPEGSISTLTIQRTEQRDSAMYRCASSPRSGETNEQFFGPGTRLTVL.

V and J are TRBV7-9 and TRBJ2-2; D is uncertain. Per germline, CDR1 SEHNR and CDR2 FQNEAQ (reference sequence). V was shortened by 5 bases and J by 8 bases, with 18 bases between the two germline ends. This CDR3 has 15 residues. CDR3 in amino acids: CASSLKDLRAGELFF. The CDR3 DNA reads TGTGCCAGCAGCCTTAAGGACCTCCGCGCTGGGGAGCTGTTTTTT.

The genes are TRBV14 and TRBJ2-1; D perhaps matches TRBD1 (7 bases). The CDR3 covers 17 residues. Trimming removed 1 base at V and 7 bases at J, with 20 bases between. Looked up from germline, CDR1 is SGHDN and CDR2 is FVKESK. CDR3 in DNA: TGTGCCAGCAGCCAAGTCGGGCGGGGACAGTTTGGGAATGAGCAGTTCTTC. This translates into CASSQVGRGQFGNEQFF.

This chain links TRBV27 with TRBJ2-7; D might be TRBD1 (5 bases). Germline V gene sequence: CDR1 MNHEY, CDR2 SMNVEV (reference sequence). The V end lost 3 bases, the J end lost 4 bases, and 16 bases lay between the germline ends. The length of the CDR3 is 15 residues. CDR3 sequence: CASSLPRPAGYEQYV. CDR3 nucleotide sequence: TGTGCCAGCAGTTTGCCGCGCCCCGCAGGGTACGAGCAGTACGTC.

The chain combines TRBV28 with TRBJ2-5; 7 positions agree with TRBD1. Germline V gene data show CDR1 as MDHEN and CDR2 as SYDVKM. Trimming at V came to 5 bases and at J to 3 bases, leaving 12 bases not matched to a gene. The CDR3 consists of 16 residues. CDR3 DNA: TGTGCCAGCAGTGCACGACTCGGGACAGACAAAGAGACCCAGTACTTC. Encoded protein: CASSARLGTDKETQYF.

The CDR3 DNA reads TGTGCCAGCGTTGACTTGGGGACCGGGGAGCTGTTTTTT. It specifies CASVDLGTGELFF. The V and J genes are TRBV28 and TRBJ2-2; D unresolved. CDR3 length equals 13 residues. V lost 8 bases to trimming and J lost 5 bases, with 12 bases between them. From germline, CDR1 is MDHEN and CDR2 SYDVKM. The complete variable domain, with remaining parts taken from reference TRBV28 and TRBJ2-2, reads DVKVTQSSRYLVKRTGEKVFLECVQDMDHENMFWYRQDPGLGLRLIYFSYDVKMKEKGDIPEGYSVSREKKERFSLILESASTNQTSMYLCASVDLGTGELFFGEGSRLTVL.

This chain connects TRBV15 to TRBJ1-3; D unclear. Per germline, CDR1 LNHNV and CDR2 YYDKDF (reference sequence). This CDR3 comprises 12 residues. V was clipped by 0 bases and J by 8 bases, with 5 bases between them. The CDR3 sequence is CATSRDEDTIYF. CDR3 DNA sequence: TGTGCCACCAGCAGAGATGAAGACACCATATATTTT.

This chain joins TRBV7-6 and TRBJ2-7; no definite D call. Germline CDR1 is SGHVS and CDR2 is FNYEAQ. Trimming took off 5 bases at V and 4 bases at J, with 6 bases between the two ends. This CDR3 is 11 amino acids long. The CDR3, as DNA: TGTGCCAGCAGCCCAACTTACGAGCAGTACGTC. Protein: CASSPTYEQYV.

The chain combines TRBV6-5 with TRBJ1-1; 7 bases line up with TRBD1. With 0 bases clipped from V and 10 bases from J, the junction kept 8 bases outside the gene matches. CDR3 size: 14 residues. Germline assignment: CDR1 MNHEY and CDR2 SVGAGI. CDR3 loop: CASSYSQGENRAFF. The CDR3 DNA reads TGTGCCAGCAGTTACTCCCAGGGGGAAAACCGAGCTTTCTTT.

The chain employs TRBV6-4 and TRBJ2-5; 13 positions match TRBD2. CDR3 length equals 15 residues. V shed 3 bases and J 5 bases; nucleotides not matched to a gene: 3. Germline V gene sequence: CDR1 MRHNA, CDR2 SNTAGT. CDR3 loop: CASSELAGGIETQYF. CDR3 in DNA: TGTGCCAGCAGTGAACTAGCGGGAGGGATCGAGACCCAGTACTTC.

The chain uses TRBV7-2 and TRBJ2-7, with 11 positions matching TRBD2. With 5 bases clipped from V and 3 bases from J, the junction kept 6 bases outside the gene matches. Germline V gives CDR1 SGHTA, CDR2 FQGNSA. This CDR3 has 15 residues. DNA of the CDR3: TGTGCCAGCAGCGCGACTAGCGGGGACCTCTACGAGCAGTACGTC. Its translation: CASSATSGDLYEQYV.

V and J are TRBV25-1 and TRBJ2-3; D is perhaps TRBD2 (5 bases). CDR1 and CDR2 from the germline V gene are MGHDK and SYGVNS. The CDR3 is made up of 14 amino acids. The germline V and J ends were trimmed by 5 bases and 2 bases, with 11 bases remaining between them. In nucleotides, the CDR3 is TGTGCCAGCAGTTTTTACGGGGACACAGATACGCAGTATTTT. It translates to CASSFYGDTDTQYF.

J is TRBJ2-2 and V is TRBV9; D gene ambiguous. There are 14 residues in the CDR3. Germline lookup yields CDR1 SGDLS and CDR2 YYNGEE. Trimming shortened V by 3 bases and J by 4 bases, and 10 bases separated the two germline ends. The CDR3, as DNA: TGTGCCAGCAGCGCCGATCTGAGCACCGGGGAGCTGTTTTTT. It encodes CASSADLSTGELFF. The full variable domain, its missing parts supplied by reference TRBV9 and TRBJ2-2, is DSGVTQTPKHLITATGQRVTLRCSPRSGDLSVYWYQQSLDQGLQFLIQYYNGEERAKGNILERFSAQQFPDLHSELNLSSLELGDSALYFCASSADLSTGELFFGEGSRLTVL.

V gene TRBV7-9 combines with J gene TRBJ2-3; TRBD2 aligns across 7 bases. This CDR3 has 14 residues. Germline CDR1 is SEHNR and CDR2 is FQNEAQ (reference sequence). V shed 6 bases, J shed 5 bases, and the junction held 8 bases outside the gene matches. The CDR3 region is CASRPSGIGDTQYF. In DNA, the CDR3 is TGTGCCAGCAGACCCAGCGGGATTGGAGATACGCAGTATTTT.

The CDR3 DNA sequence: TGTGCCAGCAGGGGCCCCCAGTGGGAGAAAGAGACCCAGTACTTC. Translated: CASRGPQWEKETQYF. This rearrangement joins TRBV7-9 to TRBJ2-5; the D gene is possibly TRBD2 (5 bases). In germline, CDR1 is SEHNR, CDR2 FQNEAQ (reference sequence). The CDR3 is 15 residues long. The V gene lost 6 bases and the J gene lost 3 bases, with 17 bases spanning the gap.

This clone was picked up one time. The chain links TRBV7-3 to TRBJ1-2; 10 nucleotides line up with TRBD1. Germline lookup yields CDR1 SGHTA and CDR2 FQGTGA. V lost 4 bases and J lost 8; bases outside the gene matches: 7. CDR3 length: 14 amino acids. CDR3 bases: TGTGCCAGCAGCTCGGACAGGGGGTCGGGCGGCTACACCTTC. Translating gives CASSSDRGSGGYTF.

V and J are TRBV15 and TRBJ1-1; TRBD1 might be the D (6 bases). The germline V and J ends were trimmed by 5 bases and 1 base, with 14 bases remaining between them. Looked up from germline, CDR1 is LNHNV and CDR2 is YYDKDF (reference sequence). The length of the CDR3 is 15 residues. CDR3 in amino acids: CATSPWTERNTEAFF. CDR3 nucleotides: TGTGCCACCAGCCCCTGGACAGAAAGGAACACTGAAGCTTTCTTT.

The CDR3 region has the DNA TGTGCCAGCAGTGAAGGAGGTAGCGGGAGGGTAGAGCAGTACGTC. As protein: CASSEGGSGRVEQYV. The gene calls are TRBV2 and TRBJ2-7; 11 nucleotides match TRBD2. After removal of 1 base from V and 7 bases from J, the junction contained 6 bases not matched to a gene. The CDR3 runs 15 residues. Germline V CDR1 and CDR2: SNHLY, FYNNEI.

V and J are TRBV11-2 and TRBJ2-3; 9 positions agree with TRBD2. Germline values: CDR1 SGHAT, CDR2 FQNNGV. The junction had 8 bases not matched to a gene; V was cut back by 5 bases and J by 2 bases. This CDR3 spans 16 amino acids. The CDR3 region has the DNA TGTGCCAGCAGCCTGGAATTAGCGGGAGCCACAGATACGCAGTATTTT. Its protein product is CASSLELAGATDTQYF.

The chain combines TRBV2 with TRBJ2-7; no clear D gene. There are 13 residues in the CDR3. CDR1 is SNHLY, CDR2 FYNNEI, per germline. With 1 base removed from V and 0 bases from J, the gap between germline ends came to 4 bases. As DNA, the CDR3 is TGTGCCAGCAGTGAAGGGAACTCCTACGAGCAGTACGTC. It codes for CASSEGNSYEQYV.

The V gene is TRBV6-6, the J gene TRBJ2-5, with 11 bases aligning to TRBD2. V was pared by 4 bases and J by 4 bases, with 8 bases of the junction left unmatched. The CDR3 contains 16 residues. Looked up from germline, CDR1 is MNHNY and CDR2 is SVGAGI (reference sequence). CDR3 in DNA: TGTGCCAGCAGTTCGGCTAGCGGGAGGAGTGGAGAGACCCAGTACTTC. Translating gives CASSSASGRSGETQYF.

The chain carries TRBV5-4 and TRBJ2-1; D possibly matches TRBD1 or TRBD2 (6 bases each). Germline V gives CDR1 SGHNT, CDR2 YYREEE (reference sequence). This CDR3 has 15 amino acids. Deletions cut 0 bases from V and 2 bases from J, with 9 bases between. This CDR3 reads CASSLEGEAYNEQFF. CDR3 nucleotides: TGTGCCAGCAGCTTGGAGGGGGAGGCCTACAATGAGCAGTTCTTC. Full variable domain (remainder filled in from reference TRBV5-4 and TRBJ2-1): ETGVTQSPTHLIKTRGQQVTLRCSSQSGHNTVSWYQQALGQGPQFIFQYYREEENGRGNFPPRFSGLQFPNYSSELNVNALELDDSALYLCASSLEGEAYNEQFFGPGTRLTVL.

By sample share, this clone is medium-sized. The V and J genes are TRBV11-2 and TRBJ2-2, with D unresolved. This CDR3 comprises 11 residues. Trimming took off 3 bases at V and 8 bases at J, with 4 bases between the two ends. Germline CDR1 is SGHAT and CDR2 is FQNNGV. The CDR3 protein is CASSFLGELFF. Written as DNA, the CDR3 is TGTGCCAGCAGCTTCTTAGGGGAGCTGTTTTTT.

The chain has TRBV27 and TRBJ2-1; possible D gene TRBD2, 5 bases. Germline-derived CDR1 and CDR2 are MNHEY and SMNVEV (reference sequence). The CDR3 runs to 15 residues. Trimming shortened V by 3 bases and J by 1 base, and 10 bases separated the two germline ends. The CDR3 sequence: CASSFGKSSYNEQFF. The DNA of the CDR3 is TGTGCCAGCAGTTTCGGGAAGTCATCCTACAATGAGCAGTTCTTC.

The chain is built from TRBV29-1 and TRBJ1-1; D is ambiguous. Trimming removed 7 bases at V and 3 bases at J, with 15 bases between. The CDR3 sequence is 13 residues long. Germline V gene sequence: CDR1 SQVTM, CDR2 ANQGSEA. The CDR3 reads CSAPTPSDTEAFF. CDR3 bases: TGCAGCGCCCCTACCCCTTCGGACACTGAAGCTTTCTTT.

Comments on this clone: Mismatch with germline at one junction end may stem from a read error. The V call is TRBV2, the J call TRBJ2-5, with 9 bases aligning to TRBD2. Per germline, CDR1 SNHLY and CDR2 FYNNEI. This CDR3 comprises 16 residues. The CDR3 sequence: CASSEGASGIGETQYF. The DNA of the CDR3 is TGTGCCAGCAGCGAAGGGGCTAGCGGGATAGGGGAGACCCAGTACTTC.

The table lists this clone with a count of one. V usage is TRBV19 and J usage is TRBJ1-5; a weak D match, TRBD1 (5 bases). V lost 5 bases, J lost 6 bases, and 35 bases lay in between. The CDR3 runs 21 residues. Germline lookup yields CDR1 LNHDA and CDR2 SQIVND (reference sequence). CDR3 sequence reads: CASSLGRALRGLRQGGQPQHF. CDR3 in DNA: TGTGCCAGTAGTCTAGGGAGAGCGTTAAGGGGTCTTCGGCAAGGAGGTCAGCCCCAGCATTTT.

Comment on this clone: One junction end disagrees with the germline gene, perhaps due to a read error. V is TRBV7-7 and J is TRBJ2-3; 7 bases fit TRBD1. The CDR3 consists of 13 residues. Germline V gene data show CDR1 as SSHAT and CDR2 as FNYEAQ (reference sequence). The CDR3 here is CASSAFRGDTQYF. CDR3 in DNA: TGTGCTAGCAGCGCCTTCAGGGGGGATACGCAGTATTTT.

This clone appeared a single time. V is TRBV7-6 and J is TRBJ2-3; D possibly corresponds to TRBD1 (5 bases). Trimming pared 5 bases from V and 4 bases from J, leaving 13 bases between. The CDR3 is made up of 14 amino acids. Germline CDR1 is SGHVS and CDR2 is FNYEAQ. Written as DNA, the CDR3 is TGTGCCAGCAGCCCCGCAGGGTTAGCAGATACGCAGTATTTT. As protein: CASSPAGLADTQYF. Complete variable domain (other parts from reference TRBV7-6 and TRBJ2-3): GAGVSQSPRYKVTKRGQDVALRCDPISGHVSLYWYRQALGQGPEFLTYFNYEAQQDKSGLPNDRFSAERPEGSISTLTIQRTEQRDSAMYRCASSPAGLADTQYFGPGTRLTVL.

This chain joins TRBV5-1 and TRBJ2-2, with 8 bases that match TRBD1. CDR1 SGHRS and CDR2 YFSETQ come from the germline V gene. The V segment lost 6 bases and the J segment 3 bases; nucleotides outside the gene matches: 7. This CDR3 contains 15 residues. CDR3 bases: TGCGCCAGCACCAAATCGACAGGGGACACCGGGGAGCTGTTTTTT. This translates into CASTKSTGDTGELFF.

V gene TRBV2 combines with J gene TRBJ2-3; D ambiguous. Germline values: CDR1 SNHLY, CDR2 FYNNEI. The length of the CDR3 is 15 residues. Trimming removed 1 base at V and 0 bases at J, with 8 bases between. The CDR3 is CASSEVTTSTDTQYF. CDR3 in DNA: TGTGCCAGCAGTGAAGTAACAACTAGCACAGATACGCAGTATTTT.